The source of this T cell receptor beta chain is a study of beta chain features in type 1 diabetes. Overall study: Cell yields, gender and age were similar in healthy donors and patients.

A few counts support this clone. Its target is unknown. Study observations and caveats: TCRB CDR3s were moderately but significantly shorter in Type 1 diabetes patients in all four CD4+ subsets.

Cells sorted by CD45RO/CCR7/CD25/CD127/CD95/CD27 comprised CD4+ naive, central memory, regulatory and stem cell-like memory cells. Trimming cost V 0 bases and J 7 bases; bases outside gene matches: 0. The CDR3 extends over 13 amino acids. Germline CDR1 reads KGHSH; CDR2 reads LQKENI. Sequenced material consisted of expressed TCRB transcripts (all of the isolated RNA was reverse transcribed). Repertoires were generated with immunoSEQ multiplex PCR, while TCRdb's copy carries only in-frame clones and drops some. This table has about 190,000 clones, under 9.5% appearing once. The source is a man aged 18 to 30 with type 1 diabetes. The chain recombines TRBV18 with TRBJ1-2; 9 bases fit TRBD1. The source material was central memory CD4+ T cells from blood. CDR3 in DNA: TGTGCCAGCTCACCACCGGGACAGGGTGGCTACACCTTC. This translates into CASSPPGQGGYTF.